These T cell receptor beta chains were read from a single sample in a study of OX40 agonist ivuxolimab in advanced cancers. The table came from immunoSEQ multiplex PCR; TCRdb's copy has only in-frame clones and leaves some out. The repertoire holds 100,000 or so clones, with approximately 90% as singletons. The sample was CD4+ or CD8+ T cells sorted from blood, taken in a trial of the OX40 agonist ivuxolimab. These receptors came from an adult with an advanced solid tumor such as melanoma, head and neck, liver or kidney cancer. Each CDR3 is given with its conserved first and last residue. A D gene is named only where the DNA matches it firmly. Expanded clones get a size class; other rows say once, few or many, or leave the size out.

CATSSRGATDNEKLFF TGTGCCACTTCTTCTCGGGGGGCAACCGACAATGAAAAACTGTTTTTT . TRBJ1-4 TRBV19 .
CASRAGLENYGYTF TGTGCCAGCAGGGCGGGATTGGAGAACTATGGCTACACCTTC few TRBJ1-2 TRBV5-6 .
CASSQDRNTEAFF TGTGCCAGCAGCCAAGACAGGAACACTGAAGCTTTCTTT . TRBJ1-1 TRBV14 .
CASSQDSGQGYTF TGTGCCAGCAGCCAAGACTCGGGGCAAGGCTACACCTTC . TRBJ1-2 TRBV4-2 .
CASSLPTGTNEKLFF TGCGCCAGCAGCTTGCCTACGGGAACTAATGAAAAACTGTTTTTT . TRBJ1-4 TRBV5-1 .
CASSPGSSYEQYF TGTGCCAGCTCACCAGGGAGCTCCTACGAGCAGTACTTC . TRBJ2-7 TRBV18 .
CASSPRDRYRGEAQYF TGTGCCAGCAGCCCCCGGGACAGGTACCGGGGTGAGGCCCAGTACTTC . TRBJ2-5 TRBV7-9 TRBD1
CASRQGDQPQHF TGTGCCTCTAGACAGGGGGATCAGCCCCAGCATTTT . TRBJ1-5 TRBV6-5 TRBD1
CASSRAGTRVYTDTQYF TGTGCCAGCAGCCGGGCCGGGACTAGGGTCTACACAGATACGCAGTATTTT . TRBJ2-3 TRBV11-2 TRBD2
CASSPSNPYEQYF TGTGCCAGCTCACCCTCCAACCCCTACGAGCAGTACTTC . TRBJ2-7 TRBV18 .
CASSQDLGGGRGNEQFF TGCGCCAGCAGCCAAGATTTGGGGGGTGGCAGGGGCAATGAGCAGTTCTTC . TRBJ2-1 TRBV4-3 .
CASSQNRGDNQPQHF TGCGCCAGCAGCCAAAACAGGGGAGACAATCAGCCCCAGCATTTT . TRBJ1-5 TRBV4-3 TRBD1
CASSPTPSPGELFF TGTGCCAGCAGCCCTACACCCTCTCCCGGGGAGCTGTTTTTT . TRBJ2-2 TRBV9 .
CASIRQGNTEAFF TGTGCCAGCATACGTCAGGGAAACACTGAAGCTTTCTTT . TRBJ1-1 TRBV28 .
CASSRTSGLQETQYF TGTGCCAGCAGTCGGACTAGCGGACTTCAAGAGACCCAGTACTTC . TRBJ2-5 TRBV5-4 TRBD2
CASSAHTSYTEAFF TGTGCCAGCAGTGCGCACACATCATACACTGAAGCTTTCTTT . TRBJ1-1 TRBV6-5 .
CASSSDNQETQYF TGCGCCAGCAGCTCGGACAACCAAGAGACCCAGTACTTC . TRBJ2-5 TRBV5-1 .
CASNPAGMGTGELFF TGTGCCAGCAACCCCGCTGGGATGGGCACCGGGGAGCTGTTTTTT . TRBJ2-2 TRBV6-1 .
CASSLAPAGGGKDTQYF TGCGCCAGCAGCTTGGCCCCCGCGGGGGGGGGAAAAGATACGCAGTATTTT . TRBJ2-3 TRBV5-1 TRBD2
CASSPVQMNTEAFF TGTGCCAGCAGCCCCGTCCAGATGAACACTGAAGCTTTCTTT . TRBJ1-1 TRBV9 .
CASSLTSGSTDTQYF TGTGCCAGCAGTTTGACTAGCGGGAGCACAGATACGCAGTATTTT once TRBJ2-3 TRBV28 TRBD2
CASSLDRGDEKLFF TGTGCCAGCAGTTTGGACAGGGGAGATGAAAAACTGTTTTTT . TRBJ1-4 TRBV6-1 TRBD1
CASSGRTGDSNQPQHF TGTGCCAGCAGTGGACGGACAGGGGATAGCAATCAGCCCCAGCATTTT . TRBJ1-5 TRBV6-1 TRBD1
CASSERVAGSTDTQYF TGTGCCAGCAGTGAGAGGGTAGCGGGCAGCACAGATACGCAGTATTTT . TRBJ2-3 TRBV6-1 TRBD2
CASSLSPGAILEQYF TGTGCCAGCAGTTTATCGCCAGGGGCGATTTTGGAGCAGTACTTC . TRBJ2-7 TRBV27 .
CASSQRAGAYEQYF TGTGCCAGTAGTCAGAGGGCGGGGGCCTACGAGCAGTACTTC . TRBJ2-7 TRBV19 TRBD2
CASSPGAVAQETQYF TGTGCCAGCTCACCGGGAGCGGTAGCCCAAGAGACCCAGTACTTC . TRBJ2-5 TRBV18 .
CASSLLGSQETQYF TGCGCCAGCAGCTTGCTCGGGAGCCAAGAGACCCAGTACTTC . TRBJ2-5 TRBV5-1 .
CASSPVTGVAYEQYF TGCGCCAGCAGCCCGGTTACAGGGGTGGCGTACGAGCAGTACTTC . TRBJ2-7 TRBV5-1 TRBD1
CASSPPGDYEQYF TGTGCCAGCTCACCACCGGGGGACTACGAGCAGTACTTC . TRBJ2-7 TRBV18 .
CASSPVNRGEQYF TGTGCCAGCAGCCCTGTTAACAGGGGCGAGCAGTACTTC . TRBJ2-7 TRBV6-5 TRBD1
CATSPGRGPYEQYF TGTGCCACCAGCCCGGGGAGGGGACCCTACGAGCAGTACTTC once TRBJ2-7 TRBV15 TRBD2
CASRLQGADEQYF TGCGCCAGCAGATTACAGGGGGCCGACGAGCAGTACTTC . TRBJ2-7 TRBV5-1 TRBD1
CSVARQEETQYF TGCAGCGTCGCACGGCAGGAAGAGACCCAGTACTTC . TRBJ2-5 TRBV29-1 .
CASSPAASYEQYF TGTGCCAGCTCACCGGCGGCTTCCTACGAGCAGTACTTC few TRBJ2-7 TRBV18 .
CASSPQETSDNQPQHF TGTGCCAGCTCACCCCAGGAGACTTCCGACAATCAGCCCCAGCATTTT . TRBJ1-5 TRBV18 .
CASSQPGTNPTGNEQFF TGCGCCAGCAGCCAACCTGGGACCAACCCAACGGGCAATGAGCAGTTCTTC . TRBJ2-1 TRBV4-1 .
CASSEAGIGGAFF TGTGCCAGCAGTGAAGCGGGGATCGGGGGAGCTTTCTTT few TRBJ1-1 TRBV2 .
CASSPQGFGGYTF TGCGCCAGCAGCCCCCAGGGGTTTGGTGGCTACACCTTC . TRBJ1-2 TRBV4-3 .